This T cell receptor (beta chain) was observed in a study of cytomegalovirus exposure and HLA in healthy donors (dated by TCRdb to 2015 to 2018). A note on the overall study: An earlier analysis of under 600 of the donors reported 250 to 300 Gb of sequence data and around 120 million unique TCR beta sequences from about 179 million T cells. A later genetic analysis took genome-wide SNP genotypes for about three fifths of the 666 donors and used that subset as a discovery cohort. An early release that covered approximately 600 HLA-typed donors contained approximately 300 gigabases of sequencing data and 75 million to 100 million unique TCR sequences. To predict cytomegalovirus infection status, the study combined high-throughput TCR immunosequencing, statistical association of individual TCRs with disease status, and machine learning. The study used immunosequencing to profile the T cell repertoires of several hundred subjects and linked those repertoires to cytomegalovirus serostatus. About 5 DR-DQ haplotypes were handled as single units for association and clustering, since linkage in the cohort was strong. Class I and class II HLA loci were covered by the typing at four-digit resolution. Along with the roughly 670-subject first cohort, a separate validation cohort of around 120 different subjects was used. Among 300 to 500 genotyped donors of the cohort, an average of about 240,000 unique TCR beta nucleotide sequences was sequenced per donor, of which about 18% were non-productive. In a later analysis, previously published TCR beta repertoires from 666 donors were re-analyzed and high-resolution HLA genotyping was added so that TCR occurrence patterns could be studied. In the later analysis, no new phenotypic data were used to find candidate immune exposures; instead, reliance was placed on TCR beta sequences and their occurrence across donors. Every repertoire in the discovery cohort had been generated on one and the same sequencing platform. The number of typed donors differed by locus: about 629-640 for A, B, C, DRB1 and DQB1; approximately 530 for DQA1; 606 for DPA1; and around 490 for DPB1. To decide whether each TCR beta V gene segment behaved as functional or pseudogenic, an earlier analysis of approximately 620 of the donors relied on high-throughput TCR beta sequencing. Donor age, sex, ethnicity and CMV serostatus were collected together with the repertoire data. Of the 398 genotyped donors, about 80% fell in the genetic ancestry cluster associated with self-reported Caucasian donors. The study aimed to test whether cataloging public T cell receptors could reveal signatures of past pathogen exposure. Findings and caveats that apply to the study as a whole: In a later genetic analysis, a missense DCLRE1C variant was associated with V-gene and J-gene trimming of TCR beta chains, and the association was replicated in an independent cohort. In vitro tests confirmed that a few of the cytomegalovirus-associated TCR beta chains recognize cytomegalovirus antigens. In a later analysis, TCR association rates were found to vary across HLA loci, with the most associated TCRs seen for DRB1 alleles and the fewest for HLA-C alleles. Most CMV-associated TCR beta chains appeared to be HLA-restricted in a later analysis, and the HLA associations seemed to be driven largely by CMV exposure. The 87-base-pair reads could not distinguish some IMGT-functional V segments, including TRBV6-2 and TRBV6-3, so those segments were excluded. It was suggested by the authors that the approach could potentially be generalized to other disease states and immunological phenotypes. Several of the top co-occurrence clusters appeared to be linked to parvovirus B19, influenza, CMV and Epstein-Barr virus, according to a later analysis. A cluster of highly shared sequence variants was judged likely to be a technical artifact of the sequencing pipeline. A further reported finding was that TCR beta sequences accurately predicted the HLA-A and HLA-B alleles for most subjects in the first cohort. Across donors, most TCR sequences were observed very rarely, whereas some public TCRs were present in many individuals. When HLA alleles, especially DR and DQ, strongly co-occurred, TCR associations were difficult to assign to individual alleles. Correlated functional status among segregating V segments might be attributable to linkage disequilibrium, but an unknown experimental factor could not be ruled out. In the study, 150 to 200 TCR beta chains were listed as associated with cytomegalovirus. In an earlier analysis of some 640 of the donors, most TCR beta V segments were observed in productive rearrangements about 90% or about 30% of the time, broadly matching IMGT annotations. Presence/absence analyses assumed roughly uniform sequencing depth across donors, an assumption that may not hold. Specific HLA alleles were associated with 15,000 to 20,000 TCR beta sequences at a false discovery rate of 0.05 in a later analysis. In both the original and validation cohorts, the classifier was reported to diagnose cytomegalovirus status with high specificity and sensitivity. Because HLA typing was missing for some donors at each locus, association tests included only the typed subset. Approximately 18 rarely observed V segments, including chromosome 9 orphons, were excluded from the earlier analysis of about 610 of the donors because counts were too low. A later genetic analysis reported fewer N-insertions in productive TCRs among donors in an Asian-associated ancestry cluster than the roughly 700-donor mean. Only TCR beta chains were sequenced in this cohort, and the absence of alpha or paired-chain data limited detectable features. Compared with equally common non-associated chains, HLA-associated TCR beta chains in a later analysis were more clonally expanded and had lower generation probabilities. CMV serostatus was the only immune exposure information available for the cohort.

The library came from the immunoSEQ multiplex PCR assay. A mixture of 60 forward primers for TCR Vbeta segments and 13 reverse primers for TCR Jbeta segments was used in the multiplex PCR. The CDR3 region of rearranged TCR beta genes was amplified from genomic DNA with a multiplex PCR assay. Amplified TCR beta libraries were sequenced as 87-base-pair reads on the Illumina HiSeq System. Per the authors' processing: A later analysis tallied 75 million to 95 million unique TCR beta chains across the 666 repertoires, and approximately 9.9 million of those chains were shared by two or more donors. A nearest-neighbor algorithm error-corrected the raw reads and collapsed the reads into unique sequences, merging closely related sequences to remove PCR and sequencing errors. CDR3 sequences were aligned to IMGT reference sequences to assign V, D and J gene segments. For a sequence to be retained, a match of at least six nucleotides was required to both a V gene segment and a J gene segment. Rearrangements were called productive when the CDR3 lacked stop codons and stayed in frame with V and J; all others were non-productive. CDR3 was defined by IMGT convention, running from the second conserved V-encoded cysteine to the conserved J-encoded phenylalanine. Sequences without an unambiguous match to a single V gene segment were excluded from the earlier analysis of about 640 of the donors. In an earlier analysis of 500 to 750 of the donors, V segments were called functional above 56.7% productive rearrangements and were called segregating when the between-donor standard deviation exceeded 5%. To diagnose cytomegalovirus status from the catalog of TCR beta chain sequences, a statistical classification framework was built. V and J gene assignment, in a later analysis, came from comparing TCR nucleotide sequences with IMGT/GENE-DB human TR gene sequences. In a later analysis, CDR3 sequences and most-parsimonious VDJ recombination scenarios were assigned using the TCRdist pipeline. In a later analysis, each TCR beta chain was defined by its CDR3 amino acid sequence together with its V-gene family, and reads without a unique V-gene family were excluded. In a later analysis, fewer than 650 highly shared, low-generation-probability nucleotide sequences were removed to address suspected cross-contamination and a sequencing artifact. In a later analysis, a clonal expansion index for each public chain was calculated from normalized within-repertoire ranks of inferred template counts. In a later analysis, generation probabilities were computed using a VDJ recombination model fitted to out-of-frame rearrangements, and the results were checked against IGoR. Hypergeometric tests were used in a later analysis to score TCR-TCR, TCR-HLA and TCR-CMV co-occurrence, with a repertoire-size bias correction applied to the TCR pairs. To estimate false discovery rates, a later analysis permuted the HLA or CMV assignments 20 times. In a later analysis, co-occurring TCRs were grouped using DBSCAN, with TCRdist sequence similarity added in when clustering inside HLA-allele-positive subsets. Repertoires with fewer than 30,000 or more than 120,000 public chains, plus five repertoires with anomalous nucleotide sharing, were excluded from co-occurrence clustering. The immuneACCESS repertoire file appears here via TCRdb, limited to in-frame rearrangements. These files lack a portion of the clones; in checked studies, under half of the deficit traces to unresolved V genes, and the cause of the others is not known. V and J calls and clone size are those listed in that table; D and trimming were worked out from the DNA. The sample yields over 150,000 clones; roughly 87% were counted once. Under 0.95% of the sample belongs to the ten largest clones.

About this clone: Its antigen is currently not known. No clone much larger than this one lies a single base away; base qualities are absent.

CDR1 SGHNT and CDR2 YYREEE are derived from the germline V gene (reference sequence). The CDR3 goes from the cysteine to the phenylalanine over 14 residues. Just CDR3 DNA is preserved here, 42 bases in frame from base 1. Relative to germline, V is 5 bases shorter and J is 8 bases shorter, with 19 bases between their ends. The cohort was made up of 500 to 800 healthy bone marrow donors. All cohort members were sampled while nominally healthy, although unrecorded immune exposures were likely present. The donor tested CMV seronegative, placing the donor among the 350 or so seronegative members of the cohort. Each donor provided a peripheral blood sample, and peripheral blood mononuclear cells were used for TCR beta sequencing. Genomic DNA extraction from the blood cell samples was performed with the Qiagen DNeasy Blood Extraction Kit.

In this chain, TRBV5-4 is recombined with TRBJ1-2; no D gene call is confident. The source is a woman between 25 and 40 years old in good health and CMV-seronegative. The sequencing input was PBMCs. For the CDR3, the sequence is CASSYPGRYGGYTF. The DNA is TGTGCCAGCAGTTATCCCGGTCGGTACGGGGGCTACACCTTC.